The 21 T cell receptor beta chains below were found in one sample sequenced in a study of blood T cell repertoires in COVID-19 (dated by TCRdb to about 2020). Library creation used the immunoSEQ multiplex PCR assay. TCRdb carries this immuneACCESS record with in-frame sequences only. Its versions omit some clonotypes, under half of them owing to an unresolved V gene in the studies checked, with the rest unexplained. The sample table holds about 210,000 clones, of which approximately 80% were seen once. More than 8.5% of the sample is held by the ten biggest clonotypes. Sequences were obtained from PBMCs or T cells enriched from blood (not recorded which). Receptors were obtained from a woman in her 50s with acute COVID-19.

As DNA, the CDR3 is TGTGCCAGAACCTTAGCGGGGGGCCCCAGTGAGCAGTTCTTC. Translating it yields CARTLAGGPSEQFF. J is TRBJ2-1 and V is TRBV5-3; 10 nucleotides agree with TRBD2. TRBV5-3 is marked as an open reading frame, function uncertain. The CDR3 loop spans 14 amino acids. V shed 6 bases, J shed 9 bases, and the junction held 9 bases outside the gene matches.

The chain is built from TRBV9 and TRBJ1-1; D is unclear. The V gene's germline CDR1 is SGDLS and CDR2 YYNGEE. The CDR3 sequence is 14 residues long. Trimming pared 4 bases from V and 0 bases from J, leaving 10 bases between. CDR3 residues: CASSQRGMNTEAFF. CDR3 DNA: TGTGCCAGCAGCCAAAGAGGGATGAACACTGAAGCTTTCTTT.

The chain is built from TRBV7-2 and TRBJ2-7, with a tentative D call TRBD2 (5 bases). Trimming stripped 1 base from V and 4 bases from J, with 14 bases between. CDR1 is SGHTA and CDR2 is FQGNSA in the germline V gene. The CDR3 length is 15 residues. The CDR3 is CASSLGGSGYYEQYF. The CDR3 bases are TGTGCCAGCAGCTTAGGCGGGTCTGGATATTACGAGCAGTACTTC.

The gene calls are TRBV19 and TRBJ1-4; D perhaps matches TRBD1 (5 bases). This CDR3 contains 17 residues. Germline V gives CDR1 LNHDA, CDR2 SQIVND (reference sequence). Trimming removed 7 bases from V and 8 bases from J, with 26 bases in between. Here the CDR3 DNA reads TGTGCCAGTACCCGTTCGGCCGGGGGTCCCCGTCCAGAAAAACTGTTTTTT. Protein product: CASTRSAGGPRPEKLFF.

The chain is built from TRBV18 and TRBJ2-6, with 8 nucleotides matching TRBD1. V lost 4 bases and J lost 0; bases outside the gene matches: 8. Germline loops: CDR1 KGHSH, CDR2 LQKENI. The CDR3 extends over 18 amino acids. CDR3 amino acids: CASSLGQGKPSGANVLTF. In DNA form, the CDR3 reads TGTGCCAGCTCACTTGGACAGGGCAAACCCTCTGGGGCCAACGTCCTGACTTTC.

The chain has TRBV4-1 and TRBJ2-3; D is undetermined. Trimming stripped 1 base from V and 3 bases from J, with 5 bases between. CDR1 is MGHRA and CDR2 is YSYEKL in the germline V gene. The CDR3 spans 13 residues. CDR3 amino acids: CASSQGQTDTQYF. The CDR3 bases are TGCGCCAGCAGCCAAGGTCAAACAGATACGCAGTATTTT.

The table lists this clone with a few counts. The chain joins TRBV7-2 to TRBJ2-7; D perhaps matches TRBD2 (5 bases). CDR3 length: 15 residues. V was clipped by 5 bases and J by 5 bases, with 19 bases between them. Germline CDR1 is SGHTA and CDR2 is FQGNSA. CDR3 protein: CASSLLSGVGNEQYF. CDR3 bases: TGTGCCAGCAGCCTGTTAAGTGGGGTCGGGAACGAGCAGTACTTC.

The chain employs TRBV5-1 and TRBJ2-1, with a possible D match to TRBD1 (5 bases). In germline, CDR1 is SGHRS, CDR2 YFSETQ. V dropped 0 bases and J dropped 5 bases, with 9 bases sitting between them. The CDR3 has 14 amino acids. The CDR3 DNA is TGCGCCAGCAGCTTGGTACAGGAGCACAATGAGCAGTTCTTC. Residues: CASSLVQEHNEQFF.

This clone occurred once. The V and J genes are TRBV4-3 and TRBJ2-7; a weak D match, TRBD2 (7 bases). The V end lost 4 bases, the J end lost 2 bases, and 18 bases lay between the germline ends. The CDR3 runs 16 residues. Germline lookup yields CDR1 LGHNA and CDR2 YSLEER. CDR3 nucleotide sequence: TGCGCCAGCAGCCCTTTCTGGAAGGGGGGGGCCTACGAGCAGTACTTC. Encoded protein: CASSPFWKGGAYEQYF.

The chain uses TRBV7-8 and TRBJ2-7; a weak D match, TRBD2 (6 bases). The CDR3 sequence is 17 residues long. Looked up from germline, CDR1 is SGHVS and CDR2 is FQNEAQ. The V and J ends lost 4 bases and 4 bases respectively, with 23 bases between them. Here the CDR3 DNA reads TGTGCCAGCAGCTCCACAGGTTTGGGTCGGGAGACGTACGAGCAGTACTTC. It yields the protein CASSSTGLGRETYEQYF.

The chain joins TRBV12-3 or TRBV12-4 to TRBJ1-5, with a tentative D call TRBD1 (6 bases). V was pared by 6 bases and J by 3 bases, with 9 bases between. This CDR3 is built from 13 residues. CDR3 loop: CASRRQANQPQHF. In DNA form, the CDR3 reads TGTGCCAGCAGGAGACAGGCCAATCAGCCCCAGCATTTT.

This clone was seen only a few times. This chain connects TRBV5-1 to TRBJ1-5; 8 bases are a match to TRBD1. This CDR3 has 15 amino acids. J lost 6 bases, V lost 4 bases, and 9 bases had no gene match. Germline CDR1 and CDR2: SGHRS and YFSETQ. CDR3 sequence reads: CASSQGQGGSQPQHF. CDR3 coding DNA: TGCGCCAGCAGCCAAGGACAGGGAGGCAGTCAGCCCCAGCATTTT.

Written as DNA, the CDR3 is TGTGCCAGCAGTTTAACAGGGTATACTGAAGCTTTCTTT. Translated: CASSLTGYTEAFF. V usage is TRBV27 and J usage is TRBJ1-1, with D tentatively TRBD1 (6 bases). Germline CDR1 and CDR2: MNHEY and SMNVEV (reference sequence). Trimming took 2 bases from V and 5 from J, leaving 9 bases between them. There are 13 residues in the CDR3.

In its sample, this clone was seen a few times. The V and J genes are TRBV28 and TRBJ1-1; maybe TRBD1 (5 bases). Per the germline V gene, CDR1 is MDHEN and CDR2 is SYDVKM. The CDR3 loop spans 13 amino acids. V was trimmed by 2 bases and J by 1 base, leaving 5 bases between them. The CDR3 region has the DNA TGTGCCAGCAGTTTAGGACAGAACACTGAAGCTTTCTTT. It is translated as CASSLGQNTEAFF.

This clone occurred once. V usage is TRBV11-2 and J usage is TRBJ2-1, with D uncertain. Germline V gene data show CDR1 as SGHAT and CDR2 as FQNNGV. CDR3 size: 16 residues. Trimming removed 1 base from V and 3 bases from J, with 13 bases in between. The CDR3 loop is CASSLAARSYYNEQFF. In nucleotides, the CDR3 is TGTGCCAGCAGCTTAGCGGCGCGGAGCTACTACAATGAGCAGTTCTTC.

The rearrangement joins TRBV4-1 to TRBJ2-3; 9 bases line up with TRBD1. This CDR3 is 11 amino acids long. Per the germline V gene, CDR1 is MGHRA and CDR2 is YSYEKL. The V and J ends lost 4 bases and 12 bases, in that order; junction bases with no gene match: 2. The CDR3 coding sequence is TGCGCCAGCAGCCCGGGACAGGGTCAGTATTTT. As protein: CASSPGQGQYF.

This clone was counted a few times. CDR3 DNA sequence: TGTGCCAGTAGTATTTCCCCAAGCGGCCACCACGAGCAGTACTTC. Translated, it gives CASSISPSGHHEQYF. V and J are TRBV19 and TRBJ2-7; D is perhaps TRBD2 (5 bases). The length of the CDR3 is 15 residues. Trimming left V 3 bases short and J 5 bases short, with 17 bases between. CDR1 and CDR2 (germline): LNHDA, SQIVND (reference sequence).

This chain joins TRBV19 and TRBJ1-3, with 8 bases identical to TRBD1. This CDR3 has 15 amino acids. Trimming cost V 6 bases and J 7 bases; bases outside gene matches: 11. Per the germline V gene, CDR1 is LNHDA and CDR2 is SQIVND (reference sequence). The CDR3 DNA reads TGTGCCAGTAGCGCTCAGGGGGCAATCGCGAACACCATATATTTT. This codes for CASSAQGAIANTIYF.

This clone was detected once. This chain connects TRBV7-2 to TRBJ2-5; 9 bases align to TRBD2. The junction had 9 bases not matched to a gene; V was cut back by 6 bases and J by 1 base. Germline V CDR1 and CDR2: SGHTA, FQGNSA. The length of the CDR3 is 16 residues. The CDR3, as DNA: TGTGCCAGCAGAGGATCAGCGGGGGGTCTCCAAGAGACCCAGTACTTC. It is translated as CASRGSAGGLQETQYF.

The chain employs TRBV3-1 (or the pseudogene TRBV3-2) and TRBJ1-5; D remains unclear. V lost 1 base and J lost 2, with 6 bases in between. The length of the CDR3 is 14 residues. CDR1 and CDR2 from the germline V gene are LGHDT and YNNKEL (reference sequence). CDR3 DNA sequence: TGTGCCAGCAGCCAAGCTACAGGCAATCAGCCCCAGCATTTT. It specifies CASSQATGNQPQHF.

This clone was recorded once. V gene TRBV5-6 combines with J gene TRBJ2-2, with 9 bases matching TRBD1. The length of the CDR3 is 16 residues. Germline V lookup: CDR1 SGHDT, CDR2 YYEEEE. V trimming: 4 bases; J trimming: 5 bases; junction bases outside the gene matches: 9. The CDR3 bases are TGTGCCAGCAGCCTACAGGGGGCTCGTGAGACCGGGGAGCTGTTTTTT. Translating gives CASSLQGARETGELFF.